Here is one T cell receptor (beta chain) with its context. Trimming stripped 3 bases from V and 1 base from J, with 6 bases between. The CDR3 sequence is 14 residues long. Germline values: CDR1 LNHDA, CDR2 SQIVND (reference sequence). This sample is part of a study of blood T cell repertoires in COVID-19. Study at large: Whether acute or convalescent, the COVID-19 samples came from the United States, Italy and Spain.

The authors' processing: Amplification of reference gene primers provided the estimated nucleated cell counts. Only in-frame clones appear in the TCRdb table, and some are missing; sequencing was by immunoSEQ multiplex PCR. V and J calls and clone size are given by that table; D and trimming were obtained from the DNA. The sample includes more than 200,000 clones, approximately 80% of them seen just once. Sequencing used peripheral blood. This chain links TRBV19 with TRBJ2-2; possible D gene TRBD1, 6 bases. The receptor was isolated from a woman over 75 with acute or convalescent COVID-19. CDR3 residues: CASSMTGNTGELFF. Here the CDR3 DNA reads TGTGCCAGTAGTATGACAGGGAACACCGGGGAGCTGTTTTTT.